The following is a T cell receptor (beta chain) sequence with its context. The sample belongs to a study of cytomegalovirus exposure and HLA in healthy donors. V lost 6 bases, J lost 4 bases, and 7 bases stayed unmatched. The CDR3 consists of 14 residues. The germline CDR1 and CDR2 sequences are MDHEN and SYDVKM. A multiplex PCR was run with 60 Vbeta primers and 13 Jbeta primers. Sequencing used immunoSEQ multiplex PCR; TCRdb keeps in-frame clones, though not all of them. Of around 230,000 clones in the sample, approximately 84% were seen once. This chain uses TRBV28 with TRBJ2-7, with 9 positions matching TRBD1. The sequence came from a girl aged 2-10 years in good health and CMV-seronegative. The sequencing sample was made of PBMCs. CDR3 nucleotide sequence: TGTGCCAGCAGGGGTGACAGGGGGGTATACGAGCAGTACTTC. Protein sequence: CASRGDRGVYEQYF.